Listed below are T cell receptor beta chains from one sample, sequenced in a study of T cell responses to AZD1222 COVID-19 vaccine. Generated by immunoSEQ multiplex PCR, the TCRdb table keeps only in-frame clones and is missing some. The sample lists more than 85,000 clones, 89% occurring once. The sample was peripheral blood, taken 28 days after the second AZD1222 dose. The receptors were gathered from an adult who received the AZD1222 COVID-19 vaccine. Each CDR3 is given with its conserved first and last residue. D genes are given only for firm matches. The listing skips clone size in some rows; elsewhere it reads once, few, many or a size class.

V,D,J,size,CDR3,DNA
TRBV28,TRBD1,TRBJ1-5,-,CASSPPTGGTGQPQHF,TGTGCCAGCAGTCCGCCGACAGGGGGTACCGGACAGCCCCAGCATTTT
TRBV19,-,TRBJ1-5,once,CASSIGGYSNQPQHF,TGTGCCAGTAGTATAGGGGGATATAGCAATCAGCCCCAGCATTTT
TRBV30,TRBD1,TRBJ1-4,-,CAWSRDRPNEKLFF,TGTGCCTGGAGTAGGGACAGGCCGAATGAAAAACTGTTTTTT
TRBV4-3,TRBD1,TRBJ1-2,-,CASSQEGTVRGYTF,TGCGCCAGCAGCCAAGAAGGGACAGTACGGGGCTACACCTTC
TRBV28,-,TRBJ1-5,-,CASRGEGGKGQPQHF,TGTGCCAGCAGAGGGGAAGGGGGGAAGGGGCAGCCCCAGCATTTT
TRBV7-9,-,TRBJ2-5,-,CASSLGQQETQYF,TGTGCCAGCAGCTTAGGGCAGCAAGAGACCCAGTACTTC
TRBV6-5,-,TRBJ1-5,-,CASSYSADNQPQHF,TGTGCCAGCAGTTATTCGGCCGACAATCAGCCCCAGCATTTT
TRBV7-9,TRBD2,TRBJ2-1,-,CASSLVGRGPNSYNEQFF,TGTGCCAGCAGCTTAGTGGGGAGGGGTCCGAACTCCTACAATGAGCAGTTCTTC
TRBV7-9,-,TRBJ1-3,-,CASSLALGSSGNTIYF,TGTGCCAGCAGCTTAGCGCTCGGCTCCTCTGGAAACACCATATATTTT
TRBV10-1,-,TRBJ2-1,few,CASSQNLGARDEQFF,TGCGCCAGCAGCCAAAATTTAGGGGCTAGGGATGAGCAGTTCTTC
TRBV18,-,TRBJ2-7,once,CASSRWRYEQYF,TGTGCCAGCTCACGGTGGCGTTACGAGCAGTACTTC
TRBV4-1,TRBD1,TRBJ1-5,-,CASSLLQGQGQHF,TGCGCCAGCAGCCTCTTGCAGGGACAGGGCCAGCATTTT
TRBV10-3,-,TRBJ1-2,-,CAISDGFYGYTF,TGTGCCATCAGTGATGGGTTCTATGGCTACACCTTC
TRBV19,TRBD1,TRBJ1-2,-,CASRDRGRNYGYTF,TGTGCCAGTAGGGACAGGGGGCGCAACTATGGCTACACCTTC
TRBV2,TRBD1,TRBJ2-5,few,CASRTPGTGSRETQYF,TGTGCCAGCAGAACCCCCGGGACAGGGTCACGAGAGACCCAGTACTTC
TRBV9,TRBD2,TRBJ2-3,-,CASSKWGLAGVLPDTQYF,TGTGCCAGCAGCAAATGGGGACTAGCGGGAGTTCTTCCAGATACGCAGTATTTT
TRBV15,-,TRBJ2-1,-,CATSRDQAVSYNEQFF,TGTGCCACCAGCAGAGATCAGGCAGTCTCCTACAATGAGCAGTTCTTC
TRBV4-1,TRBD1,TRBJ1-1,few,CASSQGYRGGLAFF,TGCGCCAGCAGCCAAGGGTACAGGGGAGGGCTGGCTTTCTTT
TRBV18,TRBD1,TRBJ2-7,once,CASSLNRGSYEQYF,TGTGCCAGCTCGCTCAACAGGGGATCCTACGAGCAGTACTTC
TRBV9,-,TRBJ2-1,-,CASSVDQGSTEQFF,TGTGCCAGCAGCGTAGACCAGGGGAGCACTGAGCAGTTCTTC